The clone carrying this T cell receptor beta chain was seen a few times. RNA extraction was followed by reverse transcription into cDNA, which acted as the sequencing template. Only in-frame clones appear in the TCRdb table, and some are missing; sequencing was by immunoSEQ multiplex PCR. The sample includes 130,000 to 150,000 clones, around 51% of them seen just once. This CDR3 contains 15 residues. J was trimmed by 5 bases and V by 5 bases; bases with no gene match: 7. Looked up from germline, CDR1 is SGHTA and CDR2 is FQGNSA. These data belong to a study of CD8+ T cells in alopecia areata. This sequence originates from a human donor with alopecia areata. V usage is TRBV7-2 and J usage is TRBJ1-5, with TRBD1 identical over 9 bases. The specimen was CD4+ T cells sorted from blood, collected at week 0. The CDR3, as DNA: TGTGCCAGCAGCCCACGGACAGGGGTTTATCAGCCCCAGCATTTT. Its translation: CASSPRTGVYQPQHF. Based on the CDR3 plus reference TRBV7-2 and TRBJ1-5, the full variable domain is GAGVSQSPSNKVTEKGKDVELRCDPISGHTALYWYRQSLGQGLEFLIYFQGNSAPDKSGLPSDRFSAERTGGSVSTLTIQRTQQEDSAVYLCASSPRTGVYQPQHFGDGTRLSIL.